Sequencing of this TCR beta chain was carried out in a study of graft-versus-host responses after intestinal transplantation. In the study overall: Transplantation in recipients was multivisceral, liver-intestinal, or isolated intestinal. Findings and caveats of the study: Association was observed between peak circulating GvH clone levels and early post-transplant HvG declines. Detected in recipient marrow were GvH clones, some of which were first observed in ileum or blood. Some patients had graft-donor T cell macrochimerism, and their allografts showed high graft-versus-host to host-versus-graft clonal ratios.

A word on this clone: Its antigen is as yet unknown.

The CDR3 extends over 19 amino acids. Germline V lookup: CDR1 SGHAT, CDR2 FQNNGV. V dropped 1 base and J dropped 0; count of bases not matched to a gene: 9. TCRdb's table, derived via immunoSEQ multiplex PCR, lists solely in-frame clones and lacks some. Among about 39,000 clones listed, roughly nine tenths were seen once. This clonotype was obtained from a human patient who received an intestinal transplant, so some T cells may come from the graft donor. The sequencing here drew on PBMCs, taken 260 to 280 days after transplant. This sequence joins TRBV11-2 and TRBJ2-1; 10 bases line up with TRBD2. The CDR3 protein is CASSLVAASGGFSYNEQFF. CDR3 in DNA: TGTGCCAGCAGCTTAGTGGCGGCTAGCGGGGGCTTCTCCTACAATGAGCAGTTCTTC.